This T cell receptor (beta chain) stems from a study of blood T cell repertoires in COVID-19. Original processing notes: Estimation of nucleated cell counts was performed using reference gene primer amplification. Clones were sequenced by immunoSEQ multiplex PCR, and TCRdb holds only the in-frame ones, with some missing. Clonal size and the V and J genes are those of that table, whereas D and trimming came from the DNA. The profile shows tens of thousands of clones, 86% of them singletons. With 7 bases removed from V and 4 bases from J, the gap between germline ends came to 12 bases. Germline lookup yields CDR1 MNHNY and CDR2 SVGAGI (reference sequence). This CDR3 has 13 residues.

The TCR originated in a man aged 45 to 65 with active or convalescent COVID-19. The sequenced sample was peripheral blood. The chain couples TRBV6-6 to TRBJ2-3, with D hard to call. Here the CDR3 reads CASTNAQPDTQYF. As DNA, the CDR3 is TGTGCCAGCACCAATGCACAGCCAGATACGCAGTATTTT.